These 31 T cell receptor beta chains were all obtained from the same sample, sequenced in a study of a mutant IDH1 vaccine in newly diagnosed glioma. The antigens of these receptors remain unknown. Assay: immunoSEQ multiplex PCR; the TCRdb copy retains only in-frame clones and omits some. Seen here are around 31,000 clones, 45% to 70% observed once, and the top ten hold roughly 9.6%. Regarding time point: week 5, during vaccination. A single vaccine dose contained 300 ug of mutant IDH1 20-mer peptide, and topical imiquimod was used with it. The starting material was PBMCs, obtained from a glioma patient whose treatment included an IDH1 peptide vaccine. The receptors derive from a woman aged 18-35 years with glioma.

This chain uses TRBV7-2 with TRBJ2-1, with D possibly matching TRBD2 (7 bases). V gave up 1 base and J gave up 6 bases, with 22 bases separating them. CDR1 is SGHTA and CDR2 is FQGNSA in the germline V gene. The CDR3 length is 18 residues. CDR3 loop: CASSLVVVVGGPRNEQFF. In DNA form, the CDR3 reads TGTGCCAGCAGCTTAGTGGTGGTTGTGGGGGGGCCTCGCAATGAGCAGTTCTTC.

The V and J genes are TRBV9 and TRBJ1-2; a possible D gene is TRBD1 (5 bases). The ends were cut back, 0 bases at V and 4 bases at J, with 13 bases in the middle. In germline, CDR1 is SGDLS, CDR2 YYNGEE. This CDR3 is 15 amino acids long. The CDR3 reads CASSVAVGGFYGYTF. CDR3 DNA sequence: TGTGCCAGCAGCGTAGCGGTCGGGGGATTCTATGGCTACACCTTC.

J is TRBJ1-1 and V is TRBV7-2, with unresolved D. The V end was cut by 1 base, the J end by 0 bases, with 9 bases between. The CDR3 sequence is 15 residues long. Germline CDR1 and CDR2: SGHTA and FQGNSA. The CDR3 here is CASSLVLGVNTEAFF. CDR3 in DNA: TGTGCCAGCAGCTTAGTACTGGGTGTGAACACTGAAGCTTTCTTT.

V and J are TRBV4-3 and TRBJ2-5; D ambiguous. V was trimmed by 6 bases and J by 5 bases, leaving 19 bases between them. The CDR3 is 15 residues long. In germline, CDR1 is LGHNA, CDR2 YSLEER. CDR3 nucleotide sequence: TGCGCCAGCAGACTGACCGGGCCCCTCCCGGAGACCCAGTACTTC. Translating it yields CASRLTGPLPETQYF.

This chain joins TRBV5-1 and TRBJ2-1; D may be TRBD2 (6 bases). The V end lost 0 bases, the J end lost 2 bases, and 12 bases lay between the germline ends. Germline values: CDR1 SGHRS, CDR2 YFSETQ. The CDR3 loop spans 16 amino acids. DNA for the CDR3: TGCGCCAGCAGCTTGGATGAGACTAGGGCCTACAATGAGCAGTTCTTC. It codes for CASSLDETRAYNEQFF.

The chain has TRBV5-1 and TRBJ2-3; 7 nucleotides agree with TRBD2. Looked up from germline, CDR1 is SGHRS and CDR2 is YFSETQ. The CDR3 is 14 amino acids. Trimming cost V 4 bases and J 4 bases; bases outside gene matches: 6. The CDR3 DNA reads as TGCGCCAGCAGCCCAGAGCGGGGCTCAGATACGCAGTATTTT. It codes for CASSPERGSDTQYF.

The chain employs TRBV5-4 and TRBJ2-7; D is unresolved. Trimming removed 4 bases from V and 1 base from J, with 6 bases in between. The CDR3 loop spans 12 amino acids. Germline V gene lookup returns CDR1 SGHNT and CDR2 YYREEE (reference sequence). CDR3 coding DNA: TGTGCCAGCAGCCTACTTTCCTACGAGCAGTACTTC. This translates into CASSLLSYEQYF.

The chain has TRBV6-5 and TRBJ2-7; possibly TRBD2 for D (5 bases). V lost 6 bases, J lost 3 bases, and 15 bases lay in between. The CDR3 sequence is 14 residues long. Germline V gene lookup returns CDR1 MNHEY and CDR2 SVGAGI. The CDR3 DNA follows: TGTGCCAGCAGGGAAAACGGGATCAACTACGAGCAGTACTTC. This translates into CASRENGINYEQYF.

Only one count was recorded for this clone. The genes are TRBV7-9 and TRBJ2-7; no reliable D call. Germline assignment: CDR1 SEHNR and CDR2 FQNEAQ (reference sequence). The V gene lost 7 bases and the J gene lost 2 bases, with 9 bases spanning the gap. The CDR3 spans 12 residues. CDR3 residues: CASTTIAYEQYF. The CDR3 bases are TGTGCCAGCACTACAATAGCCTACGAGCAGTACTTC.

Only a few counts were recorded for this clone. This chain links TRBV7-8 with TRBJ2-5; 10 bases line up with TRBD2. With V trimmed by 2 bases and J by 3 bases, 9 bases remained unmatched. Germline CDR1 reads SGHVS; CDR2 reads FQNEAQ. This CDR3 contains 17 residues. CDR3 amino acids: CASSLLAGVIEEETQYF. The CDR3 DNA sequence: TGTGCCAGCAGCTTACTAGCGGGGGTTATAGAGGAAGAGACCCAGTACTTC.

This clone was counted between two and nine times. The V call is TRBV11-2, the J call TRBJ2-1; 10 bases match TRBD1. Looked up from germline, CDR1 is SGHAT and CDR2 is FQNNGV. The trim removed 4 bases at V and 7 bases at J, leaving 4 bases unmatched. The CDR3 is 14 residues long. CDR3 DNA sequence: TGTGCCAGCAGCTGGGGACAGGGGATGAATGAGCAGTTCTTC. It yields the protein CASSWGQGMNEQFF.

The genes are TRBV6-5 and TRBJ1-2; 7 bases fit TRBD1. Germline loops: CDR1 MNHEY, CDR2 SVGAGI. CDR3 length: 12 amino acids. The trim removed 7 bases at V and 10 bases at J, leaving 9 bases unmatched. DNA of the CDR3: TGTGCCAGCACCACCGGGGACAGCCACTACACCTTC. It specifies CASTTGDSHYTF.

This chain connects TRBV7-2 to TRBJ2-1, with 8 nucleotides matching TRBD1. Losses at the gene ends were 1 base for V and 4 bases for J; bases not matched to a gene: 6. CDR1 is SGHTA and CDR2 is FQGNSA in the germline V gene. CDR3 size: 16 residues. The CDR3 DNA follows: TGTGCCAGCAGCTTAGTCGGGACAGGAATTTACAATGAGCAGTTCTTC. Translated, it gives CASSLVGTGIYNEQFF.

The rearrangement uses TRBV5-1 and TRBJ1-1; maybe TRBD1 (5 bases). CDR3 length: 16 amino acids. Trimming cost V 0 bases and J 7 bases, with 19 bases left between them. Germline values: CDR1 SGHRS, CDR2 YFSETQ. The CDR3 sequence is CASSLVTVGGRGEAFF. The CDR3 bases are TGCGCCAGCAGCTTGGTCACGGTGGGGGGACGGGGTGAAGCTTTCTTT.

The rearrangement links TRBV9 to TRBJ1-3; 11 nucleotides match TRBD1. This CDR3 spans 14 amino acids. After removal of 3 bases from V and 14 bases from J, the junction contained 10 bases not matched to a gene. CDR1 is SGDLS and CDR2 is YYNGEE in the germline V gene. CDR3 residues: CASSGGWTGGFVYF. The CDR3 DNA reads as TGTGCCAGCAGCGGGGGATGGACAGGGGGCTTTGTATATTTT.

The sample holds a few counts of this clone. V gene TRBV4-1 combines with J gene TRBJ1-5; D is possibly TRBD1 (5 bases). V gave up 1 base and J gave up 2 bases, with 9 bases separating them. The CDR3 loop spans 15 amino acids. Germline loops: CDR1 MGHRA, CDR2 YSYEKL. The CDR3 spells CASSQVGLGNQPQHF. The CDR3 DNA reads as TGCGCCAGCAGCCAAGTGGGACTCGGCAATCAGCCCCAGCATTTT.

This clone was seen a handful of times. The CDR3 loop reads CASSRFAGQNNSPLHF. As DNA, the CDR3 is TGTGCCAGCAGTCGTTTTGCGGGACAGAATAATTCACCCCTCCACTTT. The chain couples TRBV5-6 to TRBJ1-6, with 7 positions matching TRBD1. The germline V gene encodes CDR1 SGHDT and CDR2 YYEEEE. The J segment lost 5 bases and the V segment lost 5 bases, leaving 10 bases of the junction unmatched. This CDR3 is 16 amino acids long.

The chain carries TRBV9 and TRBJ2-7, with TRBD2 matching 11 bases. This CDR3 region has 17 residues. The V segment lost 0 bases and the J segment 0 bases; nucleotides outside the gene matches: 5. CDR1 is SGDLS, CDR2 YYNGEE, per germline. The CDR3 nucleotides are TGTGCCAGCAGCGTAGGGCTAGCGGGAGGTTTCTCCTACGAGCAGTACTTC. Its protein product is CASSVGLAGGFSYEQYF.

Regarding this clone: Other DNA variants within this sample encode the same CDR3. The rearrangement uses TRBV5-4 and TRBJ2-2; 10 bases agree with TRBD2. V was pared by 5 bases and J by 8 bases, with 9 bases of the junction left unmatched. Germline CDR1 reads SGHNT; CDR2 reads YYREEE (reference sequence). The length of the CDR3 is 15 residues. The CDR3 nucleotides read TGTGCCAGCAGTTTAGCGGGGGGCCTGTTTGGGGAGCTGTTTTTT. Encoded protein: CASSLAGGLFGELFF.

V and J are TRBV18 and TRBJ2-2; perhaps TRBD1 as D (5 bases). The V and J ends lost 1 base and 1 base respectively, with 16 bases between them. The CDR3 runs 18 residues. Germline V lookup: CDR1 KGHSH, CDR2 LQKENI. CDR3 loop: CASSPLGLGAQNTGELFF. The CDR3 DNA reads as TGTGCCAGCTCACCACTGGGATTAGGGGCCCAGAACACCGGGGAGCTGTTTTTT. Full variable domain (outside the CDR3, taken from reference TRBV18 and TRBJ2-2): NAGVMQNPRHLVRRRGQEARLRCSPMKGHSHVYWYRQLPEEGLKFMVYLQKENIIDESGMPKERFSAEFPKEGPSILRIQQVVRGDSAAYFCASSPLGLGAQNTGELFFGEGSRLTVL.

V usage is TRBV6-1 and J usage is TRBJ1-5; a weak D match, TRBD1 (6 bases). Deletions cut 0 bases from V and 9 bases from J, with 15 bases between. Per germline, CDR1 MNHNS and CDR2 SASEGT. The CDR3 runs 15 residues. CDR3 amino acids: CASSEAGQGFTPQHF. CDR3 nucleotides: TGTGCCAGCAGTGAAGCGGGGCAGGGGTTTACGCCCCAGCATTTT.

Points on this clone: The sample holds other DNA sequences that translate to the same CDR3. The chain uses TRBV19 and TRBJ1-5; no reliable D call. The CDR3 totals 14 residues. V lost 3 bases, J lost 3 bases, and 9 bases lay in between. From germline, CDR1 is LNHDA and CDR2 SQIVND (reference sequence). DNA for the CDR3: TGTGCCAGTAGTATTGTGGGGTCCAATCAGCCCCAGCATTTT. Translation: CASSIVGSNQPQHF.

This clone was counted between two and nine times. This rearrangement joins TRBV27 to TRBJ2-6; weak D call: TRBD1 (6 bases). Between the trimmed V and J ends, which lost 8 bases and 0 bases, there was a span of 14 bases. Per germline, CDR1 MNHEY and CDR2 SMNVEV (reference sequence). CDR3 length: 16 amino acids. CDR3 loop: CASRDTLFSGANVLTF. The CDR3 coding sequence is TGTGCCAGCCGGGACACATTATTCTCTGGGGCCAACGTCCTGACTTTC.

The chain is built from TRBV5-6 and TRBJ1-2; tentatively, D is TRBD1 (5 bases). Germline CDR1 and CDR2: SGHDT and YYEEEE. The V end was cut by 3 bases, the J end by 0 bases, with 12 bases between. CDR3 size: 15 residues. CDR3 sequence reads: CASSWGGESNYGYTF. For the CDR3, the DNA is TGTGCCAGCAGCTGGGGGGGGGAATCTAACTATGGCTACACCTTC.

This clone turned up a few times. The chain couples TRBV27 to TRBJ1-3; D is perhaps TRBD1 (5 bases). CDR1 and CDR2 (germline): MNHEY, SMNVEV (reference sequence). This CDR3 spans 17 amino acids. The V and J ends lost 7 bases and 4 bases respectively, with 23 bases between them. The CDR3, as DNA: TGTGCCAGCATATCCCCTTGGAGAGGGGTTGTAGGAAACACCATATATTTT. Amino acids: CASISPWRGVVGNTIYF.

The chain uses TRBV7-2 and TRBJ2-5; 7 positions agree with TRBD1. J was trimmed by 3 bases and V by 5 bases; bases with no gene match: 15. Germline assignment: CDR1 SGHTA and CDR2 FQGNSA. The CDR3 runs 17 residues. The CDR3 loop reads CASSETRPDRAEETQYF. CDR3 nucleotide sequence: TGTGCCAGCAGCGAAACGCGGCCTGACAGGGCGGAAGAGACCCAGTACTTC.

The chain has TRBV7-2 and TRBJ2-2; 7 bases are shared with TRBD1. The CDR3 spans 17 residues. Germline CDR1 reads SGHTA; CDR2 reads FQGNSA. Trimming at V came to 5 bases and at J to 0 bases, leaving 9 bases not matched to a gene. The CDR3 reads CASSQQGQLANTGELFF. The CDR3 DNA sequence: TGTGCCAGCAGCCAACAGGGACAGCTCGCGAACACCGGGGAGCTGTTTTTT.

The chain recombines TRBV7-6 with TRBJ2-6; possible D gene TRBD1, 5 bases. The germline V and J ends were trimmed by 1 base and 1 base, with 14 bases remaining between them. The length of the CDR3 is 18 residues. CDR1 and CDR2 from the germline V gene are SGHVS and FNYEAQ. The chain's CDR3 is CASSLDFQGTSGANVLTF. DNA for the CDR3: TGTGCCAGCAGCTTAGATTTTCAGGGTACATCTGGGGCCAACGTCCTGACTTTC.

The chain joins TRBV6-1 to TRBJ2-2; 9 bases fit TRBD1. CDR3 length: 15 residues. Germline loops: CDR1 MNHNS, CDR2 SASEGT. With 6 bases clipped from V and 4 bases from J, the junction kept 6 bases outside the gene matches. CDR3: CASSTGTGSTGELFF. The CDR3 DNA reads TGTGCCAGCAGCACCGGGACAGGGAGCACCGGGGAGCTGTTTTTT.

This clone was observed a few times. This sequence joins TRBV5-5 and TRBJ1-1, with D possibly being TRBD1 (5 bases). The germline CDR1 and CDR2 sequences are SGHKS and YYEKEE (reference sequence). V dropped 4 bases and J dropped 9 bases, with 13 bases sitting between them. The CDR3 runs to 12 residues. The CDR3 bases are TGTGCCAGCAGCATGGGGCAGGGAAAAGCTTTCTTT. Its translation is CASSMGQGKAFF.

The chain combines TRBV7-2 with TRBJ2-7, with D uncertain. Germline-derived CDR1 and CDR2 are SGHTA and FQGNSA. Trimming took 5 bases from V and 4 from J, leaving 12 bases between them. The CDR3 contains 13 residues. This CDR3 is CASSTDTPYEQYF. DNA for the CDR3: TGTGCCAGCAGCACCGACACGCCTTACGAGCAGTACTTC.